Below are 18 T cell receptor beta chains sequenced from a single sample in a study of beta chain features in type 1 diabetes. The entirety of the isolated RNA underwent reverse transcription, so expressed TCRB transcripts were sequenced. The table came from immunoSEQ multiplex PCR; TCRdb's copy has only in-frame clones and leaves some out. This sample has 200,000 to 300,000 clones, with around 9.9% found just once. Points from the study as a whole: Patients with Type 1 diabetes showed moderately but significantly shorter TCRB CDR3s in all four CD4+ subsets.

For these TCRs, the target antigens are not known. Sequenced: naive CD4+ T cells from blood. The source of these receptors is a man aged 30 to 45 with type 1 diabetes.

This clone has more than one count but fewer than ten. The rearrangement links TRBV10-3 to TRBJ2-7; D ambiguous. This CDR3 contains 12 residues. Trimming cost V 3 bases and J 3 bases, with 6 bases left between them. Germline V gives CDR1 ENHRY, CDR2 SYGVKD. The CDR3 region has the DNA TGTGCCATCAGTGACAACAGCTACGAGCAGTACTTC. Translated, it gives CAISDNSYEQYF.

The V and J genes are TRBV7-2 and TRBJ2-5; D is undetermined. Trimming removed 3 bases from V and 3 bases from J, with 8 bases in between. The CDR3 contains 13 residues. CDR1 and CDR2 (germline): SGHTA, FQGNSA. The CDR3 region has the DNA TGTGCCAGCAGCTTCGTAAGAGAAGAGACCCAGTACTTC. This translates into CASSFVREETQYF.

This clone turned up a few times. This sequence joins TRBV5-1 and TRBJ2-7; no firm D call. The germline CDR1 and CDR2 sequences are SGHRS and YFSETQ. V gave up 0 bases and J gave up 5 bases, with 6 bases separating them. The CDR3 spans 12 residues. The CDR3 DNA reads as TGCGCCAGCAGCTTGGGGGCGAACGAGCAGTACTTC. This translates into CASSLGANEQYF. Using reference TRBV5-1 and TRBJ2-7 for the parts outside the CDR3, the full variable domain is KAGVTQTPRYLIKTRGQQVTLSCSPISGHRSVSWYQQTPGQGLQFLFEYFSETQRNKGNFPGRFSGRQFSNSRSEMNVSTLELGDSALYLCASSLGANEQYFGPGTRLTVT.

The DNA of the CDR3 is TGTGCCAGCAGCACGGCGGAGGAGACCCAGTACTTC. This translates into CASSTAEETQYF. The chain joins TRBV5-4 to TRBJ2-5; no clear D. Trimming left V 4 bases short and J 5 bases short, with 9 bases between. The CDR3 consists of 12 residues. The V gene's germline CDR1 is SGHNT and CDR2 YYREEE (reference sequence).

CDR3 sequence reads: CASSFGTGMYEQYF. The CDR3 DNA sequence: TGTGCCAGCAGCTTTGGGACAGGGATGTACGAGCAGTACTTC. The chain uses TRBV11-2 and TRBJ2-7; the match to TRBD1 covers 9 bases. CDR1 SGHAT and CDR2 FQNNGV come from the germline V gene. The length of the CDR3 is 14 residues. V lost 3 bases to trimming and J lost 4 bases; unmatched junction nucleotides: 4.

This clone was found a few times. The chain joins TRBV7-2 to TRBJ2-5; TRBD2 matches 15 bases. The CDR3 is 16 residues long. Germline V lookup: CDR1 SGHTA, CDR2 FQGNSA. V trimming: 5 bases; J trimming: 6 bases; junction bases outside the gene matches: 7. CDR3 sequence: CASSHGTSGGIQTQYF. As DNA, the CDR3 is TGTGCCAGCAGCCACGGGACTAGCGGGGGGATACAGACCCAGTACTTC.

This clone was counted a few times. The rearrangement links TRBV9 to TRBJ2-4; weak D call: TRBD1 (6 bases). The germline CDR1 and CDR2 sequences are SGDLS and YYNGEE. CDR3 length: 16 amino acids. V lost 4 bases to trimming and J lost 7 bases, with 21 bases between them. CDR3 nucleotides: TGTGCCAGCAGCCCTACCCCCAGGGGACCGGGGAACATTCAGTACTTC. Its protein product is CASSPTPRGPGNIQYF.

This clone appeared a few times. Other DNA sequences of this sample code for an identical CDR3. The chain has TRBV9 and TRBJ2-3; D is possibly TRBD2 (6 bases). CDR3 length: 14 residues. Germline loops: CDR1 SGDLS, CDR2 YYNGEE. Trimming took off 2 bases at V and 2 bases at J, with 9 bases between the two ends. The CDR3: CASSVSGDTDTQYF. The DNA of the CDR3 is TGTGCCAGCAGCGTCTCGGGGGACACAGATACGCAGTATTTT.

The chain employs TRBV2 and TRBJ1-2, with D tentatively TRBD1 (5 bases). The length of the CDR3 is 12 residues. In germline, CDR1 is SNHLY, CDR2 FYNNEI. Between the trimmed V and J ends, which lost 6 bases and 5 bases, there was a span of 10 bases. CDR3 amino acids: CASRGEVYGYTF. CDR3 in DNA: TGTGCCAGCAGGGGGGAGGTTTATGGCTACACCTTC. Full variable domain (remainder filled in from reference TRBV2 and TRBJ1-2): EPEVTQTPSHQVTQMGQEVILRCVPISNHLYFYWYRQILGQKVEFLVSFYNNEISEKSEIFDDQFSVERPDGSNFTLKIRSTKLEDSAMYFCASRGEVYGYTFGSGTRLTVV.

This clone was counted only a few times. This chain links TRBV7-2 with TRBJ1-5; D is ambiguous. Trimming cost V 6 bases and J 0 bases, with 12 bases left between them. The CDR3 spans 15 residues. Looked up from germline, CDR1 is SGHTA and CDR2 is FQGNSA. CDR3 in amino acids: CASSLNSGSNQPQHF. The CDR3 coding sequence is TGTGCCAGCAGTCTAAATTCAGGTAGCAATCAGCCCCAGCATTTT.

This clone was detected a few times. The gene calls are TRBV7-6 and TRBJ2-2; TRBD2 matches 14 bases. V was pared by 5 bases and J by 5 bases, with 7 bases of the junction left unmatched. The CDR3 extends over 17 amino acids. Germline V CDR1 and CDR2: SGHVS, FNYEAQ. CDR3 coding DNA: TGTGCCAGCAGCGCGACTAGCGGGGGGGCAAGAACCGGGGAGCTGTTTTTT. Translating it yields CASSATSGGARTGELFF.

This chain uses TRBV11-1 with TRBJ2-7, with TRBD2 matching 8 bases. J gave up 3 bases and V 5 bases, and 15 bases lay outside the gene matches. The CDR3 is made up of 17 amino acids. Per the germline V gene, CDR1 is SGHAT and CDR2 is FQDESV (reference sequence). The CDR3 DNA is TGTGCCAGCAGCCGCTACATCGGGAGGGCCCCAGTCTACGAGCAGTACTTC. This translates into CASSRYIGRAPVYEQYF.

V usage is TRBV7-6 and J usage is TRBJ2-1; D perhaps matches TRBD1 (6 bases). The ends were cut back, 4 bases at V and 5 bases at J, with 12 bases in the middle. In germline, CDR1 is SGHVS, CDR2 FNYEAQ. This CDR3 spans 14 amino acids. The chain's CDR3 is CASSSPTGHNEQFF. The CDR3 DNA reads TGTGCCAGCAGCTCCCCGACAGGCCACAATGAGCAGTTCTTC.

This clone was detected only a few times. This chain connects TRBV11-2 to TRBJ2-7; 10 bases map to TRBD1. Germline V CDR1 and CDR2: SGHAT, FQNNGV. The CDR3 contains 15 residues. The J segment lost 8 bases and the V segment lost 6 bases, leaving 13 bases of the junction unmatched. In DNA, the CDR3 is TGTGCCAGCAGACCCCCGGGACAGGGGATCTTAAAGCAGTACTTC. Translation: CASRPPGQGILKQYF. Combining the CDR3 with reference TRBV11-2 and TRBJ2-7 gives the whole variable domain EAGVAQSPRYKIIEKRQSVAFWCNPISGHATLYWYQQILGQGPKLLIQFQNNGVVDDSQLPKDRFSAERLKGVDSTLKIQPAKLEDSAVYLCASRPPGQGILKQYFGPGTRLTVT.

This clone was seen a few times. The chain carries TRBV2 and TRBJ1-1; 7 nucleotides align to TRBD1. The CDR3 is 13 amino acids. Trimming at V came to 6 bases and at J to 0 bases, leaving 1 base not matched to a gene. Per the germline V gene, CDR1 is SNHLY and CDR2 is FYNNEI. Written as DNA, the CDR3 is TGTGCCAGCAGGGACAGGATGAACACTGAAGCTTTCTTT. Translating gives CASRDRMNTEAFF.

V is TRBV11-2 and J is TRBJ2-2; 7 bases match TRBD2. The V segment lost 5 bases and the J segment 13 bases; nucleotides outside the gene matches: 7. The CDR3 is 12 residues long. Germline loops: CDR1 SGHAT, CDR2 FQNNGV. Here the CDR3 reads CASSPGGVTLFF. The CDR3 nucleotides are TGTGCCAGCAGCCCTGGGGGGGTTACGCTGTTTTTT. Full variable domain (outside the CDR3, taken from reference TRBV11-2 and TRBJ2-2): EAGVAQSPRYKIIEKRQSVAFWCNPISGHATLYWYQQILGQGPKLLIQFQNNGVVDDSQLPKDRFSAERLKGVDSTLKIQPAKLEDSAVYLCASSPGGVTLFFGEGSRLTVL.

The chain is built from TRBV6-5 and TRBJ1-6; D may be TRBD1 (5 bases). This CDR3 region has 13 residues. V shed 0 bases and J shed 9 bases, with 6 bases lying between them. CDR1 is MNHEY, CDR2 SVGAGI, per germline. For the CDR3, the DNA is TGTGCCAGCAGTTACTCAGGGGTTTCACCCCTCCACTTT. This encodes CASSYSGVSPLHF.

The chain couples TRBV6-6 to TRBJ2-7, with D maybe TRBD2 (5 bases). Germline-derived CDR1 and CDR2 are MNHNY and SVGAGI (reference sequence). The CDR3 runs to 12 residues. Trimming pared 5 bases from V and 2 bases from J, leaving 7 bases between. The CDR3, as DNA: TGTGCCAGCAGTCCCGGGGCCTACGAGCAGTACTTC. Translated, it gives CASSPGAYEQYF.